Detailed here is one T cell receptor (beta chain). The target antigen is unknown. This entry is derived from a study of cytomegalovirus exposure and HLA in healthy donors. Study overall: There were some 120 million unique TCR beta sequences, drawn from about 200 million T cells, in an earlier analysis.

Trimming stripped 1 base from V and 3 bases from J, with 10 bases between. CDR1 SGHAT and CDR2 FQNNGV come from the germline V gene. The length of the CDR3 is 14 residues. Study results and limitations: V- and J-gene trimming of TCR beta was linked (in a later analysis) to a missense DCLRE1C variant. The sole available immune exposure information was CMV serostatus. In a later analysis, HLA-associated TCR beta chains were more clonally expanded than equally common others.

This PCR relied on a set of 60 Vbeta primers and 13 Jbeta primers. The protocol was immunoSEQ multiplex PCR, while the TCRdb copy is restricted to in-frame clones and leaves out a portion. This sample carries approximately 100,000 clones, more than 75% of them seen once, and the ten largest clones take 2% to 2.5%. The V gene is TRBV11-2, the J gene TRBJ2-7; D possibly corresponds to TRBD1 (6 bases). The sample was PBMCs. This clonotype was obtained from a man between 18 and 29 years old in good health and CMV-seronegative. The CDR3 loop is CASSLAPRGYEQYF. CDR3 nucleotide sequence: TGTGCCAGCAGCTTAGCTCCCAGGGGCTACGAGCAGTACTTC.